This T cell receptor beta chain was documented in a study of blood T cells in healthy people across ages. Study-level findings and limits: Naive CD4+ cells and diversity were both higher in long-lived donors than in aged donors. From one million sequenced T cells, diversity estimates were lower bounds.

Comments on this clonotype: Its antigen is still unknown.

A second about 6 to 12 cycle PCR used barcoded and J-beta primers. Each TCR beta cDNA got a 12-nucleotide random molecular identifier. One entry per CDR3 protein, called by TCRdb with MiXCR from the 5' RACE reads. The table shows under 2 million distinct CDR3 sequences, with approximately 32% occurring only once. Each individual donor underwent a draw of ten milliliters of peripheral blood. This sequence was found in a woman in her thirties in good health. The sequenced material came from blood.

The DNA for the CDR3 is TGCAGTGCTACCCCTGGGAGCAATCAGCCCCAGCATTTT. Translated, it gives CSATPGSNQPQHF. V and J are TRBV20-1 and TRBJ1-5, with unresolved D. This CDR3 contains 13 residues. The germline V gene encodes CDR1 DFQATT and CDR2 SNEGSKA (reference sequence). Trimming removed 4 bases from V and 1 base from J, with 8 bases in between.